The 10 T cell receptor beta chains listed next were all sequenced from one sample in a study of T cells after yellow fever vaccination. Each CDR3 protein is one row after TCRdb ran MiXCR on the 5' RACE reads. The table has around 310,000 distinct CDR3 sequences, around 3.6% seen once. This specimen consisted of PBMCs, obtained on the day of the yellow fever booster vaccination. Receptor source: a young man who received the YFV17D yellow fever vaccine.

This clonotype was seen a handful of times. The chain links TRBV6-5 to TRBJ2-5, with TRBD2 matching 8 bases. CDR3 length equals 17 residues. CDR1 is MNHEY, CDR2 SVGAGI, per germline. V was pared by 0 bases and J by 5 bases, with 11 bases of the junction left unmatched. The CDR3 region has the DNA TGTGCCAGCAGTTACTCGATATCTGCGGGGGGCGGGGAGACCCAGTACTTC. This gives the protein CASSYSISAGGGETQYF.

There are a few counts of this clonotype. The chain has TRBV9 and TRBJ1-2; 8 nucleotides agree with TRBD1. The CDR3 length is 16 residues. J lost 7 bases, V lost 0 bases, and 11 bases had no gene match. The V gene's germline CDR1 is SGDLS and CDR2 YYNGEE. The CDR3 reads CASSVAAGGRGPGYTF. In DNA form, the CDR3 reads TGTGCCAGCAGCGTAGCGGCGGGGGGCAGGGGGCCTGGCTACACCTTC.

V gene TRBV3-1 combines with J gene TRBJ2-3, with 12 bases lining up with TRBD2. This CDR3 has 18 residues. V lost 1 base to trimming and J lost 4 bases; unmatched junction nucleotides: 9. Germline V lookup: CDR1 LGHDT, CDR2 YNNKEL (reference sequence). Here the CDR3 reads CASSQGSIRLAGADTQYF. As DNA, the CDR3 is TGTGCCAGCAGCCAAGGATCAATACGACTAGCGGGGGCAGATACGCAGTATTTT.

The V and J genes are TRBV20-1 and TRBJ2-7; tentatively, D is TRBD1 (6 bases). CDR3 size: 15 residues. Germline V CDR1 and CDR2: DFQATT, SNEGSKA (reference sequence). V was clipped by 3 bases and J by 1 base, with 16 bases between them. The CDR3 coding sequence is TGCAGTGCTAGGGACAGTCCAAGGTCATCCTACGAGCAGTACTTC. It codes for CSARDSPRSSYEQYF.

Ten or more counts support this clonotype. V gene TRBV7-2 combines with J gene TRBJ2-1, with 8 bases lining up with TRBD1. V was clipped by 3 bases and J by 6 bases; unmatched bases: 4. Germline CDR1 and CDR2: SGHTA and FQGNSA. The CDR3 has 14 amino acids. The CDR3 nucleotides read TGTGCCAGCAGCTTGGACCAGGGGGCCAATGAGCAGTTCTTC. Translated: CASSLDQGANEQFF.

In this sample, this clonotype turned up a few times. The rearrangement joins TRBV7-2 to TRBJ2-7; a weak D match, TRBD1 (6 bases). Looked up from germline, CDR1 is SGHTA and CDR2 is FQGNSA. Deletions cut 5 bases from V and 3 bases from J, with 17 bases between. CDR3 size: 15 residues. The CDR3 loop reads CASSVGRGKNYEQYF. The CDR3 DNA is TGTGCCAGCAGCGTTGGCAGGGGAAAGAACTACGAGCAGTACTTC. The variable domain in full, with the rest retrieved from reference TRBV7-2 and TRBJ2-7, is GAGVSQSPSNKVTEKGKDVELRCDPISGHTALYWYRQSLGQGLEFLIYFQGNSAPDKSGLPSDRFSAERTGGSVSTLTIQRTQQEDSAVYLCASSVGRGKNYEQYFGPGTRLTVT.

This clonotype has a handful of counts. V is TRBV4-3 and J is TRBJ2-1, with 10 bases matching TRBD2. The CDR3 is 19 residues long. The V and J ends lost 1 base and 8 bases, in that order; junction bases with no gene match: 17. CDR1 is LGHNA, CDR2 YSLEER, per germline. The CDR3 region is CASSQAGRSGGALVDEQFF. The DNA of the CDR3 is TGCGCCAGCAGCCAAGCCGGGAGGAGCGGGGGGGCATTGGTTGATGAGCAGTTCTTC.

In its sample, this clonotype was seen a few times. V and J are TRBV12-5 and TRBJ1-2; no reliable D call. The CDR3 consists of 12 residues. V shed 0 bases and J shed 7 bases, with 6 bases lying between them. The germline V gene encodes CDR1 LGHNT and CDR2 FRNRAP. This CDR3 reads CASGLVRVGYTF. CDR3 in DNA: TGTGCTAGTGGTTTGGTACGGGTTGGCTACACCTTC.

The V and J genes are TRBV11-2 and TRBJ2-7; D tentatively reads TRBD1 or TRBD2 (5 bases each). Germline V CDR1 and CDR2: SGHAT, FQNNGV. V dropped 6 bases and J dropped 2 bases, with 17 bases sitting between them. The CDR3 contains 15 residues. In DNA, the CDR3 is TGTGCCAGCAGACAATGGACGGGGACCACCTACGAGCAGTACTTC. Translated: CASRQWTGTTYEQYF.

The genes are TRBV19 and TRBJ1-2, with D possibly matching TRBD1 (6 bases). V was pared by 6 bases and J by 6 bases, with 11 bases between. CDR3 length equals 12 residues. Germline V CDR1 and CDR2: LNHDA, SQIVND (reference sequence). CDR3 nucleotide sequence: TGTGCCAGTAGAACGGGGGGCGATGGCTACACCTTC. Protein sequence: CASRTGGDGYTF. The full variable domain, with the rest looked up from reference TRBV19 and TRBJ1-2, is DGGITQSPKYLFRKEGQNVTLSCEQNLNHDAMYWYRQDPGQGLRLIYYSQIVNDFQKGDIAEGYSVSREKKESFPLTVTSAQKNPTAFYLCASRTGGDGYTFGSGTRLTVV.